The next 27 T cell receptor beta chains were all read from a single sample in a study of blood T cell repertoires in COVID-19. Generated by immunoSEQ multiplex PCR, the TCRdb table keeps only in-frame clones and is missing some. The table records under 150,000 clones, approximately 81% of them present only once. Sample: peripheral blood. The receptors originated from a human donor in a cohort sampled during active COVID-19.

The chain couples TRBV9 to TRBJ1-1, with TRBD1 matching over 7 bases. V shed 4 bases, J shed 0 bases, and the junction held 6 bases outside the gene matches. CDR1 SGDLS and CDR2 YYNGEE come from the germline V gene. This CDR3 has 15 residues. CDR3 loop: CASSPDRAMNTEAFF. CDR3 DNA: TGTGCCAGCAGCCCCGACAGGGCTATGAACACTGAAGCTTTCTTT. Full variable domain (outside the CDR3, taken from reference TRBV9 and TRBJ1-1): DSGVTQTPKHLITATGQRVTLRCSPRSGDLSVYWYQQSLDQGLQFLIQYYNGEERAKGNILERFSAQQFPDLHSELNLSSLELGDSALYFCASSPDRAMNTEAFFGQGTRLTVV.

The chain has TRBV27 and TRBJ2-3; no reliable D call. CDR1 and CDR2 from the germline V gene are MNHEY and SMNVEV (reference sequence). This CDR3 spans 12 amino acids. Trimming removed 7 bases from V and 1 base from J, with 6 bases in between. The CDR3 loop is CASKRGTDTQYF. In DNA form, the CDR3 reads TGTGCCAGCAAGAGAGGCACAGATACGCAGTATTTT.

The chain has TRBV4-1 and TRBJ1-5, with D uncertain. Trimming shortened V by 5 bases and J by 1 base, and 9 bases separated the two germline ends. CDR3 length: 14 residues. CDR1 is MGHRA and CDR2 is YSYEKL in the germline V gene. The DNA for the CDR3 is TGCGCCAGCAGCATGGAACAGAGCAATCAGCCCCAGCATTTT. It encodes CASSMEQSNQPQHF.

The chain uses TRBV11-2 and TRBJ1-4, with 7 bases identical to TRBD1. The junction had 4 bases not matched to a gene; V was cut back by 5 bases and J by 1 base. Per the germline V gene, CDR1 is SGHAT and CDR2 is FQNNGV. This CDR3 comprises 15 residues. CDR3 in amino acids: CASSRDSLTNEKLFF. CDR3 nucleotide sequence: TGTGCCAGCAGCCGGGACAGCTTAACTAATGAAAAACTGTTTTTT.

This chain joins TRBV5-5 and TRBJ1-2; the match to TRBD1 covers 9 bases. The V gene end was trimmed by 2 bases and the J gene end by 4 bases; junction bases not matched to a gene: 9. The CDR3 has 16 residues. Germline V gene sequence: CDR1 SGHKS, CDR2 YYEKEE (reference sequence). CDR3 loop: CASSFGQGSSSYGYTF. CDR3 bases: TGTGCCAGCAGCTTTGGACAGGGGTCCTCCTCCTATGGCTACACCTTC.

Note on this clone: A much larger clone differs by one base, so this may be a read error. The chain couples TRBV4-1 to TRBJ1-1; no clear D. The CDR3 consists of 14 residues. The V gene's germline CDR1 is MGHRA and CDR2 YSYEKL. V lost 1 base and J 0 bases, leaving 6 bases between the germline ends. The CDR3 loop reads CASSQGRVNTEAFF. The CDR3 region has the DNA TGCGCCAGCAGCCAAGGGCGGGTGAACACTGAAGCTTTCTTT.

The CDR3 protein is CASEDRGYNEQFF. CDR3 coding DNA: TGTGCCAGCGAGGACAGGGGATACAATGAGCAGTTCTTC. This chain joins TRBV6-5 and TRBJ2-1; TRBD1 agrees at 9 bases. This CDR3 region has 13 residues. Germline lookup yields CDR1 MNHEY and CDR2 SVGAGI. Trimming at V came to 8 bases and at J to 4 bases, leaving 3 bases not matched to a gene.

The V and J genes are TRBV6-5 and TRBJ1-2; 7 bases map to TRBD1. J was trimmed by 4 bases and V by 5 bases; bases with no gene match: 4. This CDR3 has 13 residues. Germline V gene lookup returns CDR1 MNHEY and CDR2 SVGAGI. In DNA, the CDR3 is TGTGCCAGCAGTACACAGGGGAGCTATGGCTACACCTTC. This gives the protein CASSTQGSYGYTF.

Worth noting for this clone: The sample contains more than one DNA sequence encoding this CDR3. V and J are TRBV7-6 and TRBJ1-5, with D perhaps TRBD1 (5 bases). The CDR3 runs to 15 residues. Germline CDR1 and CDR2: SGHVS and FNYEAQ. V dropped 1 base and J dropped 0 bases, with 7 bases sitting between them. The CDR3 DNA sequence: TGTGCCAGCAGCTTAGGGCAGGGTAGCAATCAGCCCCAGCATTTT. It yields the protein CASSLGQGSNQPQHF.

V usage is TRBV4-1 and J usage is TRBJ2-2; 7 nucleotides match TRBD1. Trimming at V came to 4 bases and at J to 6 bases, leaving 11 bases not matched to a gene. Germline V lookup: CDR1 MGHRA, CDR2 YSYEKL. The CDR3 totals 16 residues. The CDR3 loop is CASSRLTQGFAGELFF. The CDR3 nucleotides read TGCGCCAGCAGCCGACTTACACAGGGGTTTGCCGGGGAGCTGTTTTTT.

The V call is TRBV5-5, the J call TRBJ2-2; possibly TRBD2 for D (6 bases). The CDR3 extends over 13 amino acids. V lost 4 bases, J lost 7 bases, and 11 bases lay in between. CDR1 and CDR2 (germline): SGHKS, YYEKEE (reference sequence). The CDR3 coding sequence is TGTGCCAGCAGCCGCGGGGCCAACGGGGAGCTGTTTTTT. Residues: CASSRGANGELFF. Full variable domain (remainder filled in from reference TRBV5-5 and TRBJ2-2): DAGVTQSPTHLIKTRGQQVTLRCSPISGHKSVSWYQQVLGQGPQFIFQYYEKEERGRGNFPDRFSARQFPNYSSELNVNALLLGDSALYLCASSRGANGELFFGEGSRLTVL.

The chain recombines TRBV15 with TRBJ1-1; possibly TRBD1 for D (5 bases). CDR1 is LNHNV and CDR2 is YYDKDF in the germline V gene (reference sequence). The CDR3 has 16 residues. V dropped 1 base and J dropped 1 base, with 13 bases sitting between them. CDR3: CATSRGTFVSNTEAFF. The CDR3 DNA reads as TGTGCCACCAGCAGAGGGACATTCGTATCGAACACTGAAGCTTTCTTT.

This clone was observed once. The chain links TRBV19 to TRBJ1-5; unclear D gene. The CDR3 contains 13 residues. V lost 4 bases and J lost 7, with 11 bases in between. Germline CDR1 and CDR2: LNHDA and SQIVND (reference sequence). Written as DNA, the CDR3 is TGTGCCAGTAGTAGGACTGATGGGCAGCCCCAGCATTTT. It is translated as CASSRTDGQPQHF.

J is TRBJ1-5 and V is TRBV2; D gene ambiguous. Between the trimmed V and J ends, which lost 7 bases and 0 bases, there was a span of 16 bases. Germline V lookup: CDR1 SNHLY, CDR2 FYNNEI. This CDR3 has 16 residues. CDR3 sequence reads: CASTYGLTNSNQPQHF. In nucleotides, the CDR3 is TGTGCCAGCACCTATGGACTTACGAATAGCAATCAGCCCCAGCATTTT.

The V call is TRBV18, the J call TRBJ2-7, with TRBD1 identical over 9 bases. There are 15 residues in the CDR3. After removal of 3 bases from V and 6 bases from J, the junction contained 9 bases not matched to a gene. CDR1 and CDR2 from the germline V gene are KGHSH and LQKENI. CDR3 in DNA: TGTGCCAGCTCACCTCCGGGACAGGGATCGGGCGAGCAGTACTTC. This sequence encodes CASSPPGQGSGEQYF.

The chain couples TRBV4-3 to TRBJ2-3; maybe TRBD2 (5 bases). The length of the CDR3 is 14 residues. V was trimmed by 5 bases and J by 5 bases, leaving 14 bases between them. Germline V gene data show CDR1 as LGHNA and CDR2 as YSLEER. The CDR3 spells CASSYTRGKDTQYF. The CDR3 DNA is TGCGCCAGCAGCTACACTAGAGGGAAAGATACGCAGTATTTT.

The V gene is TRBV6-5, the J gene TRBJ2-2; a weak D match, TRBD2 (6 bases). The CDR3 is made up of 14 amino acids. The germline V gene encodes CDR1 MNHEY and CDR2 SVGAGI. Trimming took off 6 bases at V and 6 bases at J, with 14 bases between the two ends. Written as DNA, the CDR3 is TGTGCCAGCAGGGTAGTTGGCGGGGCCGGGGAGCTGTTTTTT. Encoded protein: CASRVVGGAGELFF.

The rearrangement joins TRBV5-4 to TRBJ2-1, with D unclear. Trimming left V 5 bases short and J 0 bases short, with 6 bases between. The germline gives CDR1 SGHNT, CDR2 YYREEE (reference sequence). The CDR3 runs to 13 residues. The CDR3 sequence: CASSLPSYNEQFF. CDR3 sequence (DNA): TGTGCCAGCAGTCTTCCCTCCTACAATGAGCAGTTCTTC.

The chain is built from TRBV7-3 and TRBJ2-7; D might be TRBD1 (8 bases). With 5 bases removed from V and 5 bases from J, the gap between germline ends came to 19 bases. This CDR3 contains 15 residues. Germline assignment: CDR1 SGHTA and CDR2 FQGTGA. CDR3 loop: CASSLSGGRGHEQYF. As DNA, the CDR3 is TGTGCCAGCAGCCTCTCGGGGGGCAGGGGGCACGAGCAGTACTTC.

The chain has TRBV30 and TRBJ1-4; tentatively, D is TRBD1 (5 bases). Germline-derived CDR1 and CDR2 are GTSNPN and SVGIG (reference sequence). V lost 2 bases to trimming and J lost 3 bases, with 13 bases between them. The length of the CDR3 is 15 residues. CDR3 coding DNA: TGTGCCTGGAGTTCCATCCGGGGGGCTAATGAAAAACTGTTTTTT. Translation gives CAWSSIRGANEKLFF.

The chain has TRBV21-1 and TRBJ2-5; the D call in the table, TRBD2, was not verified against the DNA. TRBV21-1 is assigned pseudogene status. The CDR3 covers 14 residues. The CDR3 loop is CASSPEGGQETQYF. The CDR3 region has the DNA TGTGCCAGCAGCCCCGAGGGCGGCCAAGAGACCCAGTACTTC.

The table lists this clone with a count of one. The V gene is TRBV3-1 (or the pseudogene TRBV3-2), the J gene TRBJ2-5; unclear D gene. Between the trimmed V and J ends, which lost 0 bases and 1 base, there was a span of 9 bases. The V gene's germline CDR1 is LGHDT and CDR2 YNNKEL (reference sequence). The CDR3 spans 15 residues. As DNA, the CDR3 is TGTGCCAGCAGCCAAGATAGACTCCTCCAAGAGACCCAGTACTTC. It yields the protein CASSQDRLLQETQYF.

V is TRBV6-6 and J is TRBJ1-5, with D uncertain. Germline-derived CDR1 and CDR2 are MNHNY and SVGAGI (reference sequence). The V and J ends lost 2 bases and 7 bases respectively, with 9 bases between them. CDR3 length equals 13 residues. The CDR3 protein is CASSYDGGQPQHF. CDR3 bases: TGTGCCAGCAGTTACGACGGCGGACAGCCCCAGCATTTT.

The sample holds one count of this clone. J is TRBJ2-5 and V is TRBV3-1 (or the pseudogene TRBV3-2); 8 bases align to TRBD1. V shed 1 base, J shed 5 bases, and the junction held 9 bases outside the gene matches. This CDR3 is built from 16 residues. Germline CDR1 and CDR2: LGHDT and YNNKEL (reference sequence). CDR3 DNA sequence: TGTGCCAGCAGCCAAGGTACAGGGGGAGTGTGGGAGACCCAGTACTTC. It yields the protein CASSQGTGGVWETQYF.

The chain carries TRBV11-3 and TRBJ2-4; TRBD2 matches at 13 bases. The germline gives CDR1 SGHNT, CDR2 YENEEA. Trimming at V came to 5 bases and at J to 0 bases, leaving 7 bases not matched to a gene. The CDR3 sequence is 18 residues long. CDR3 in DNA: TGTGCCAGCAGCCCGACTAGCGGGGGGCCTCTAGCCAAAAACATTCAGTACTTC. Its protein is CASSPTSGGPLAKNIQYF.

This chain links TRBV27 with TRBJ2-1; D might be TRBD2 (7 bases). Germline V gene data show CDR1 as MNHEY and CDR2 as SMNVEV (reference sequence). The CDR3 length is 16 residues. Deletions cut 2 bases from V and 2 bases from J, with 13 bases between. Here the CDR3 reads CASSLRGRVAYNEQFF. The CDR3 nucleotides read TGTGCCAGCAGTTTAAGGGGGAGGGTCGCCTACAATGAGCAGTTCTTC.

The chain is built from TRBV2 and TRBJ1-2; 7 nucleotides match TRBD1. Germline-derived CDR1 and CDR2 are SNHLY and FYNNEI. The junction had 6 bases not matched to a gene; V was cut back by 2 bases and J by 6 bases. The CDR3 totals 14 residues. This chain's CDR3 is CASSESTTGNGYTF. CDR3 DNA sequence: TGTGCCAGCAGTGAAAGTACGACAGGGAATGGCTACACCTTC.